The 25 T cell receptor beta chains in this list originate from one sample, sequenced in a study of CD8+ T cells in alopecia areata. Treatment denoted: oral pan-JAK inhibitor, 5-10 mg twice daily. Reverse transcribed after extraction, RNA yielded cDNA as the sequencing template. Clones were sequenced by immunoSEQ multiplex PCR, and TCRdb holds only the in-frame ones, with some missing. The sample contains about 200,000 clones, roughly 60% of which appear only once. The sample consisted of CD4+ T cells sorted from blood, taken at week 24, from a patient treated with tofacitinib. Source of these receptors: a human donor with alopecia areata.

The table lists this clone with a few counts. CDR3 nucleotide sequence: TGTGCCAGCAGCTTGGACAGGGTTGTATCCCCCCTCCACTTT. It codes for CASSLDRVVSPLHF. The chain has TRBV11-2 and TRBJ1-6; 8 bases are shared with TRBD1. Germline lookup yields CDR1 SGHAT and CDR2 FQNNGV. This CDR3 region has 14 residues. The junction had 8 bases not matched to a gene; V was cut back by 3 bases and J by 13 bases.

The table lists this clone with a few counts. The chain joins TRBV7-3 to TRBJ2-3, with 8 bases matching TRBD1. Germline loops: CDR1 SGHTA, CDR2 FQGTGA. This CDR3 is 14 amino acids long. V shed 4 bases and J 3 bases; nucleotides not matched to a gene: 3. The CDR3 bases are TGTGCCAGCAGCTGGACAGGGAAGACAGATACGCAGTATTTT. Its translation: CASSWTGKTDTQYF.

V is TRBV7-3 and J is TRBJ1-6; a weak D match, TRBD1 (5 bases). Trimming stripped 4 bases from V and 5 bases from J, with 15 bases between. Looked up from germline, CDR1 is SGHTA and CDR2 is FQGTGA. The CDR3 runs to 16 residues. The CDR3 spells CASSYSRQPHNSPLHF. Here the CDR3 DNA reads TGTGCCAGCAGCTATTCAAGACAGCCACATAATTCACCCCTCCACTTT.

The chain employs TRBV6-1 and TRBJ2-1; D might be TRBD2 (7 bases). Trimming took 0 bases from V and 9 from J, leaving 18 bases between them. The length of the CDR3 is 16 residues. Germline CDR1 reads MNHNS; CDR2 reads SASEGT. CDR3: CASSEAKGWGGTEQFF. The CDR3 DNA is TGTGCCAGCAGTGAAGCAAAGGGATGGGGGGGCACTGAGCAGTTCTTC.

This clone was counted only a few times. The rearrangement uses TRBV7-6 and TRBJ2-1; 8 bases map to TRBD2. V was clipped by 5 bases and J by 0 bases; unmatched bases: 6. The CDR3 has 16 amino acids. Looked up from germline, CDR1 is SGHVS and CDR2 is FNYEAQ. CDR3 DNA: TGTGCCAGCAGCCAACTAGCGGCGAACTCCTACAATGAGCAGTTCTTC. Protein sequence: CASSQLAANSYNEQFF.

The chain has TRBV6-4 and TRBJ2-3; 10 positions agree with TRBD2. CDR1 MRHNA and CDR2 SNTAGT come from the germline V gene. The J segment lost 2 bases and the V segment lost 4 bases, leaving 6 bases of the junction unmatched. The CDR3 runs 16 residues. This CDR3 is CASSAVAGGPTDTQYF. The CDR3 DNA follows: TGTGCCAGCAGTGCGGTAGCGGGGGGACCCACAGATACGCAGTATTTT.

The chain is built from TRBV2 and TRBJ2-7; 9 bases agree with TRBD2. V shed 6 bases, J shed 1 base, and the junction held 7 bases outside the gene matches. The CDR3 spans 15 residues. Germline CDR1 SNHLY, CDR2 FYNNEI. CDR3: CASREISGGSYEQYF. CDR3 bases: TGTGCCAGCAGAGAGATTAGCGGGGGTTCCTACGAGCAGTACTTC.

This chain uses TRBV25-1 with TRBJ1-6, with D unclear. The germline gives CDR1 MGHDK, CDR2 SYGVNS. Trimming shortened V by 1 base and J by 10 bases, and 14 bases separated the two germline ends. The CDR3 contains 15 residues. The CDR3 region is CASSELGPAGSPLHF. In DNA form, the CDR3 reads TGTGCCAGCAGTGAATTAGGACCCGCGGGATCACCCCTCCACTTT.

The J gene is TRBJ2-1, the V gene TRBV19; 9 positions match TRBD2. The CDR3 contains 15 residues. J gave up 6 bases and V 10 bases, and 13 bases lay outside the gene matches. CDR1 is LNHDA and CDR2 is SQIVND in the germline V gene (reference sequence). CDR3 in DNA: TGTGCCACCCGGAGCGAGCGGGGGGCCGCCAATGAGCAGTTCTTC. Amino acids: CATRSERGAANEQFF.

J is TRBJ1-5 and V is TRBV6-1, with 8 bases aligning to TRBD1. J gave up 0 bases and V 4 bases, and 5 bases lay outside the gene matches. This CDR3 has 16 residues. CDR1 is MNHNS, CDR2 SASEGT, per germline. DNA for the CDR3: TGTGCCAGCAGTGCAGGGGACAGGTCTAGCAATCAGCCCCAGCATTTT. Protein sequence: CASSAGDRSSNQPQHF.

The chain employs TRBV5-1 and TRBJ1-1, with D possibly being TRBD1 (5 bases). This CDR3 has 14 amino acids. Trimming shortened V by 3 bases and J by 2 bases, and 11 bases separated the two germline ends. CDR1 is SGHRS and CDR2 is YFSETQ in the germline V gene. Written as DNA, the CDR3 is TGCGCCAGCAGCTGGGGTGGGGACAACACTGAAGCTTTCTTT. Its protein is CASSWGGDNTEAFF. The variable domain in full, with the rest retrieved from reference TRBV5-1 and TRBJ1-1, is KAGVTQTPRYLIKTRGQQVTLSCSPISGHRSVSWYQQTPGQGLQFLFEYFSETQRNKGNFPGRFSGRQFSNSRSEMNVSTLELGDSALYLCASSWGGDNTEAFFGQGTRLTVV.

The chain combines TRBV5-1 with TRBJ1-2; possibly TRBD1 for D (5 bases). This CDR3 comprises 14 residues. Germline CDR1 is SGHRS and CDR2 is YFSETQ. The germline V and J ends were trimmed by 0 bases and 4 bases, with 10 bases remaining between them. The CDR3 DNA follows: TGCGCCAGCAGCTTGGGCTTCGGGGGCTATGGCTACACCTTC. Its translation: CASSLGFGGYGYTF. Drawing the rest from reference TRBV5-1 and TRBJ1-2, the complete variable domain is KAGVTQTPRYLIKTRGQQVTLSCSPISGHRSVSWYQQTPGQGLQFLFEYFSETQRNKGNFPGRFSGRQFSNSRSEMNVSTLELGDSALYLCASSLGFGGYGYTFGSGTRLTVV.

The chain links TRBV30 to TRBJ2-5; maybe TRBD1 (6 bases). Between the trimmed V and J ends, which lost 2 bases and 7 bases, there was a span of 17 bases. Germline-derived CDR1 and CDR2 are GTSNPN and SVGIG (reference sequence). This CDR3 comprises 14 residues. The CDR3 DNA reads as TGTGCCTGGAGTAGGGACATAGCCTCAGGGACCCAGTACTTC. Amino acids: CAWSRDIASGTQYF.

This clone was counted a few times. The chain joins TRBV14 to TRBJ1-1, with a tentative D call TRBD1 (5 bases). Looked up from germline, CDR1 is SGHDN and CDR2 is FVKESK. The CDR3 has 12 amino acids. Trimming left V 4 bases short and J 10 bases short, with 13 bases between. Written as DNA, the CDR3 is TGTGCCAGCAGCCTGAGGGACCATTCAGCTTTCTTT. This translates into CASSLRDHSAFF.

V is TRBV9 and J is TRBJ1-6; possible D gene TRBD1, 5 bases. This CDR3 has 18 amino acids. Germline lookup yields CDR1 SGDLS and CDR2 YYNGEE. V shed 0 bases and J shed 7 bases, with 20 bases lying between them. The CDR3 sequence: CASSVGPAGRSGNSPLHF. Here the CDR3 DNA reads TGTGCCAGCAGCGTAGGGCCCGCAGGTCGCTCAGGGAATTCACCCCTCCACTTT.

This clone was counted a single time. The chain recombines TRBV6-6 with TRBJ2-3, with a weak D call TRBD1 (5 bases). V was trimmed by 5 bases and J by 9 bases, leaving 9 bases between them. The CDR3 spans 11 residues. Germline-derived CDR1 and CDR2 are MNHNY and SVGAGI (reference sequence). CDR3 sequence (DNA): TGTGCCAGCAGTGACCGACAGACGCAGTATTTT. It encodes CASSDRQTQYF.

This chain connects TRBV30 to TRBJ1-2; no definite D call. The ends were cut back, 0 bases at V and 6 bases at J, with 17 bases in the middle. This CDR3 has 15 residues. Germline lookup yields CDR1 GTSNPN and CDR2 SVGIG (reference sequence). CDR3 in amino acids: CAWSVIGQPEDGYTF. The CDR3 DNA follows: TGTGCCTGGAGTGTCATCGGGCAGCCTGAGGATGGCTACACCTTC.

The V and J genes are TRBV5-1 and TRBJ2-7; 8 bases line up with TRBD1. V trimming: 4 bases; J trimming: 7 bases; junction bases outside the gene matches: 10. Germline CDR1 reads SGHRS; CDR2 reads YFSETQ. The CDR3 spans 14 residues. The CDR3 sequence: CASSNGQGSGEQYF. The CDR3 DNA follows: TGCGCCAGCAGCAACGGACAGGGATCGGGAGAGCAGTACTTC.

This clone came up a few times. The chain carries TRBV13 and TRBJ1-1, with D tentatively TRBD1 (6 bases). This CDR3 comprises 13 residues. V was shortened by 10 bases and J by 1 base, with 13 bases between the two germline ends. Germline V gene lookup returns CDR1 PRHDT and CDR2 FYEKMQ (reference sequence). The CDR3 here is CATKGDANTEAFF. CDR3 in DNA: TGTGCCACAAAGGGGGACGCGAACACTGAAGCTTTCTTT.

This rearrangement joins TRBV11-2 to TRBJ1-1; TRBD1 matches 7 bases. Germline V gives CDR1 SGHAT, CDR2 FQNNGV. This CDR3 is 15 amino acids long. After removal of 1 base from V and 4 bases from J, the junction contained 6 bases not matched to a gene. CDR3 nucleotide sequence: TGTGCCAGCAGCTTAGGAGACAGGGAAGGCACTGAAGCTTTCTTT. It encodes CASSLGDREGTEAFF.

This clone was observed a handful of times. The chain has TRBV18 and TRBJ2-7, with 8 positions matching TRBD1. Germline assignment: CDR1 KGHSH and CDR2 LQKENI. The CDR3 has 15 residues. V gave up 0 bases and J gave up 4 bases; unmatched junction bases: 5. DNA for the CDR3: TGTGCCAGCTCACCACCGCACAGGGGGGAGTACGAGCAGTACTTC. Encoded protein: CASSPPHRGEYEQYF.

This clone has just a few counts. The rearrangement joins TRBV4-3 to TRBJ1-2; no firm D call. The CDR3 is 12 residues long. V shed 4 bases and J shed 7 bases, with 10 bases lying between them. Looked up from germline, CDR1 is LGHNA and CDR2 is YSLEER. CDR3 region: CASSPGGRGYTF. DNA of the CDR3: TGCGCCAGCAGCCCAGGAGGTCGTGGCTACACCTTC.

The V call is TRBV11-2, the J call TRBJ1-1; D gene unclear. V was clipped by 1 base and J by 1 base, with 10 bases between them. The CDR3 loop spans 15 amino acids. CDR1 SGHAT and CDR2 FQNNGV come from the germline V gene. DNA of the CDR3: TGTGCCAGCAGCTTAGGGAAAAGACCGAACACTGAAGCTTTCTTT. This gives the protein CASSLGKRPNTEAFF.

This clone was seen a handful of times. V is TRBV4-3 and J is TRBJ1-4; perhaps TRBD1 as D (5 bases). The CDR3 has 16 residues. V was clipped by 0 bases and J by 1 base, with 9 bases between them. Germline CDR1 and CDR2: LGHNA and YSLEER. In DNA, the CDR3 is TGCGCCAGCAGCCAAGAAGCAAGGGGAACTAATGAAAAACTGTTTTTT. Amino acids: CASSQEARGTNEKLFF.

In its sample, this clone was seen a few times. The chain joins TRBV2 to TRBJ2-5; D unclear. The CDR3 is 13 amino acids. The germline V gene has CDR1 SNHLY and CDR2 FYNNEI. Trimming removed 6 bases at V and 5 bases at J, with 13 bases between. CDR3 DNA: TGTGCCAGCAGCTACCGGGCGCGTGAGACCCAGTACTTC. Its translation: CASSYRARETQYF. The entire variable domain, with the rest obtained from reference TRBV2 and TRBJ2-5, is as follows: EPEVTQTPSHQVTQMGQEVILRCVPISNHLYFYWYRQILGQKVEFLVSFYNNEISEKSEIFDDQFSVERPDGSNFTLKIRSTKLEDSAMYFCASSYRARETQYFGPGTRLLVL.